The rows below give T cell receptor beta chains drawn from one sample of a study of molecular identifiers for immune sequencing clone quantification. TCRdb analysed the PCR reads with MiXCR anew, one entry per CDR3 protein. The data show about 640,000 distinct CDR3 sequences, just under 20% seen once. Sequencing was carried out using naive CD8+ T cells from blood, with Jurkat cell RNA spiked in. These receptors were obtained from a human donor in good health. Some libraries in this study had Jurkat cell RNA spiked in. The CDR3 runs from the conserved cysteine through the conserved F or W. The order of the fields is clone size, D gene, J gene, V gene, CDR3 DNA, CDR3 protein. The D gene is left open where the match is weak. The size entry is marked missing in some rows and otherwise reads once, few, many or a size class.

>many|-|TRBJ1-1|TRBV7-9
TGTGCCAGCAGCTCGGACACCCGTCTCGCTTTCTTT
CASSSDTRLAFF
>-|TRBD2|TRBJ2-1|TRBV24-1
TGTGCCACCAGTGACGGGACTAGCGGGGTGATCAATGAGCAGTTCTTC
CATSDGTSGVINEQFF
>many|TRBD2|TRBJ2-1|TRBV11-2
TGTGCCAGCAGCTCACTAGCGGGAGGGGGCGATGAGCAGTTCTTC
CASSSLAGGGDEQFF
>-|TRBD1|TRBJ1-2|TRBV9
TGTGCCAGCAGCCCGGACAGGTTATTGAATGGCTACACCTTC
CASSPDRLLNGYTF
>few|-|TRBJ1-3|TRBV29-1
TGCAGCGTTGAATGGCAGTTAGCCTCTGGAAACACCATATATTTT
CSVEWQLASGNTIYF
>few|-|TRBJ1-1|TRBV19
TGTGCCAGTAGTTATATAGGGGCTGAAGCTTTCTTT
CASSYIGAEAFF
>many|-|TRBJ1-1|TRBV7-9
TGTGCCAGCAGCCCGACAGACAAAACGGGCACTGAAGCTTTCTTT
CASSPTDKTGTEAFF
>many|-|TRBJ1-1|TRBV27
TGTGCCAGCAGTTTAATCGGGGGGCCGAACACTGAAGCTTTCTTT
CASSLIGGPNTEAFF
>-|-|TRBJ2-7|TRBV2
TGTGCCAGCAGTGAACCCTCCTACGAGCAGTACTTC
CASSEPSYEQYF
>many|TRBD2|TRBJ2-7|TRBV6-2/TRBV6-3
TGTGCCAGCAGTTACTTCGGACTAGCGGGGGTGGAGCAGTACTTC
CASSYFGLAGVEQYF
>many|-|TRBJ1-1|TRBV4-1
TGCGCCAGCAGCCCCTCCGGCCAGGGCACTGAAGCTTTCTTT
CASSPSGQGTEAFF
>many|TRBD1|TRBJ1-2|TRBV6-6
TGTGCCAGCAGTTACGGGACCCGACAGGGGAGTCTGCCGTTC
CASSYGTRQGSLPF
>many|TRBD1|TRBJ2-7|TRBV20-1
TGCAGTGCTAGAGAGGGACAGGGGGAACTGTACGAGCAGTACTTC
CSAREGQGELYEQYF
>-|-|TRBJ2-2|TRBV12-3/TRBV12-4
TGTGCCAGCAGTTTATTGGGTTCGGGGGCGCGGGACACCGGGGAGCTGTTTTTT
CASSLLGSGARDTGELFF
>-|TRBD2|TRBJ2-2|TRBV20-1
TGCAGTGCTCGCCAAGTGGGGGGGACGGCCGGGGAGCTGTTTTTT
CSARQVGGTAGELFF
>-|-|TRBJ2-7|TRBV5-6
TGTGCCAGCAGCTGGGGCGTTGGGTCCCACGAGCAGTACTTC
CASSWGVGSHEQYF